This TCR beta chain was profiled in a study of CDR3 diversity in severe acne. MiXCR was run by TCRdb on the PCR reads, yielding one entry per CDR3 protein. The table records about 85,000 distinct CDR3 sequences, roughly half of them present only once. Germline trimming cut 6 bases from V and 4 bases from J; bases unmatched to any gene: 5. CDR1 is SQVTM, CDR2 ANQGSEA, per germline. This CDR3 is 13 amino acids long. The TCR was taken from a male donor in good health, serving as a control. This chain links TRBV29-1 with TRBJ1-5, with 8 nucleotides matching TRBD1. Source material: blood. CDR3 region: CSVSDRGNQPQHF. The CDR3, as DNA: TGCAGCGTCTCTGACAGGGGTAATCAGCCCCAGCATTTT.